This record concerns one TCR beta chain sequence. Only in-frame clones appear in the TCRdb table, and some are missing; sequencing was by immunoSEQ multiplex PCR. Here the sample spans about 2.5 million clones, roughly 90% being singletons. Germline-derived CDR1 and CDR2 are ENHRY and SYGVKD. The CDR3 length is 13 residues. V was cut by 11 bases and J by 2 bases, with 13 bases left in between. This sample was taken from a study of shared clonotypes between healthy human individuals. The chain joins TRBV10-3 to TRBJ2-1; possible D gene TRBD1, 6 bases. The receptor comes from a young man in good health. Some clones in this sample may be carry-over from other donors' samples. The material sequenced was naive CD4+ T cells from PBMCs. Subset meaning: CD45RA+ positively selected. The DNA for the CDR3 is TGTGCCGTGACACAGGGACCCTACAATGAGCAGTTCTTC. Translated, it gives CAVTQGPYNEQFF.